This entry features one TCR beta chain sequence. Antigen unknown. V lost 6 bases to trimming and J lost 4 bases, with 15 bases between them. The length of the CDR3 is 14 residues. The germline V gene encodes CDR1 SQVTM and CDR2 ANQGSEA. The data derive from a study of T cell repertoires in cytomegalovirus infection. Background on the study: Recently described HLA-C-restricted plus well-studied HLA-B-restricted CMV epitopes were used. Public TCR beta signatures indicated both CMV infection and matching HLA type. Study-wide points: It was HLA-C-restricted CMV-specific TCR beta clonotypes that dominated the response ex vivo.

A single record per CDR3 protein comes from TCRdb applying MiXCR to the reads. Of 570,000 or so distinct CDR3 sequences detected, 35% to 50% appear once; the ten largest clones hold about 48%. The sequence derives from a human donor in good health (CMV status not recorded). Some clones in this sample may be carry-over from other donors' samples. This chain joins TRBV29-1 and TRBJ1-4; D is unclear. This specimen was cultured PBMCs, taken from culture after CMV antigen stimulation. The CDR3 DNA reads TGCAGCGTCCTCGGGCCGCTCGATAATGAAAAACTGTTTTTT. Its protein is CSVLGPLDNEKLFF. The full variable domain, its missing parts supplied by reference TRBV29-1 and TRBJ1-4, is SAVISQKPSRDICQRGTSLTIQCQVDSQVTMMFWYRQQPGQSLTLIATANQGSEATYESGFVIDKFPISRPNLTFSTLTVSNMSPEDSSIYLCSVLGPLDNEKLFFGSGTQLSVL.